This T cell receptor (beta chain) was observed in a study of T cells after yellow fever vaccination (dated by TCRdb to between 2017 and 2020). Background for the entire study: Libraries from fractions with low cell numbers were prepared with the SMART-Seq v4 Ultra Low Input RNA kit. To track T-cell clones before and after primary and booster YFV17D yellow fever vaccination, bulk TCR alpha and beta repertoires were sequenced longitudinally. Two healthy male donors, one aged 18 to 30 and one aged 30 to 40 years, were included in the cohort. Blood was collected at multiple timepoints before and after primary and secondary immunization, and bulk PBMC replicates and cell subsets were isolated.

This clonotype was observed a few times. Its antigen remains unidentified. Within one base of it there is no much larger clone, and no base qualities were kept. The intended sense of this specimen's treatment or condition label: live attenuated yellow fever vaccine strain. Two biological replicates of bulk PBMCs were collected at each blood-draw timepoint. A standard Ficoll-Paque protocol was used to isolate PBMCs from peripheral blood. TriZol was used to extract RNA from bulk PBMCs, from CD4 and CD8 fractions, and from dextramer-positive and dextramer-negative fractions. What the research found in general, with its limitations: Only two donors were included in the study, so the extent to which the findings can be generalized is limited. A small share of clonotypes occurred in both CD4 and CD8 compartments, likely arising from convergent recombination. The secondary T-cell response was weaker than the primary response but faster, peaking on day 5 instead of day 15. After the booster, most of the clones that had expanded following primary vaccination were detected again (around 95% of CD4 and roughly 90% of CD8), which suggests that memory was broadly maintained. FACS-sorted repertoires could contain abundant contaminating clonotypes from the bulk population, so computational filtering was required.

CDR1 WNHNN and CDR2 SYGVQD were looked up in the germline V gene (reference sequence). V is cut by 5 bases and J by 6 bases, and the space between the germline ends is 10 bases. From the cysteine through the phenylalanine, the CDR3 covers 13 amino acids. Only the CDR3 portion is preserved as DNA: 39 bases, with reading frame beginning at the first base. Sequenced using an Illumina NovaSeq 6000. TCR cDNA was made using 5'RACE template switching, a step that added a universal primer site and unique molecular identifiers. cDNA synthesis was primed from both the TCR alpha and TCR beta constant segments. Library amplification involved two PCR steps, and the second step added sample barcodes and sequencing adapters. Sequencing of the libraries was done on either Illumina HiSeq 2500 (2x100 bp) or NovaSeq (2x150 bp). Processing in the source paper ran as follows. MIGEC handled demultiplexing of reads and collapsing into UMI consensus sequences, while MiXCR performed V(D)J alignment. Vaccine-responding clonotypes were defined with edgeR using replicate PBMC samples, requiring FDR below 0.01 and a log2 fold change above 5 up to day 15. Each bulk clonotype received a CD4 or CD8 identity based on whether the sequenced CD4 or CD8 repertoire contained that clonotype at higher abundance. Through fastp at Q25 and MiXCR, TCRdb rebuilt clones from the public reads, retaining in-frame beta chains. Every CDR3 protein is listed once, alongside the most common genes and DNA of its rows. What appears here as the V and J calls and clone size reflects TCRdb's work, not the paper's. The sample table lists 250,000 to 400,000 distinct CDR3 sequences, approximately 4.5% of them with a count of one. The top ten clonotypes cover roughly a fifth of the sample.

Sequences were derived from PBMCs, sampled 15 days after the yellow fever booster vaccination. The sequence derives from a man aged 18 to 29 who received the YFV17D yellow fever vaccine. The receptor chain draws on TRBV10-1 and TRBJ2-2; the D gene remains uncertain. The nucleotides read TGCGCCAGCAGTAAGCAGCGTGCCGGGGAGCTGTTTTTT. Its protein is CASSKQRAGELFF.